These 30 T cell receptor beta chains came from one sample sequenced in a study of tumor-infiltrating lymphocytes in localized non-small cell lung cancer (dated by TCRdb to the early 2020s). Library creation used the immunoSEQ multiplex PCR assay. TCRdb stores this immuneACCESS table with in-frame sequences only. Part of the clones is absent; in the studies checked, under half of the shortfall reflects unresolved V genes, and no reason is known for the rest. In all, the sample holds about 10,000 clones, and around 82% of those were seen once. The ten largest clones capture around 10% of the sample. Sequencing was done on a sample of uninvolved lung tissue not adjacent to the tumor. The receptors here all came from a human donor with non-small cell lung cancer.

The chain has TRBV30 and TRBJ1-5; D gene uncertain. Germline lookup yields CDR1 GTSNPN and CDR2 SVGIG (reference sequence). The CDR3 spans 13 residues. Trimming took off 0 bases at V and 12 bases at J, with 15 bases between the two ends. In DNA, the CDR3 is TGTGCCTGGAGTGTAGGTGGGGAGGCTTTCCAGCATTTT. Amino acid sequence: CAWSVGGEAFQHF.

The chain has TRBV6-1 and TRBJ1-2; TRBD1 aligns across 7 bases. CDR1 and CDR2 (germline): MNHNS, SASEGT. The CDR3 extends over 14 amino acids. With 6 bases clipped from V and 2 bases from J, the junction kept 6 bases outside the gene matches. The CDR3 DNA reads TGTGCCAGCAGGGATCCACAGGGGAACTATGGCTACACCTTC. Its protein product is CASRDPQGNYGYTF.

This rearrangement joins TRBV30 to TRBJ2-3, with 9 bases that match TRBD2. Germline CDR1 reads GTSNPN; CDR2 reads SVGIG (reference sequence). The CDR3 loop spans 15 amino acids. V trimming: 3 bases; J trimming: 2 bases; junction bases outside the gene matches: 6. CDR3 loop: CAWRRGGLATDTQYF. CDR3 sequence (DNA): TGTGCCTGGAGGCGGGGGGGGCTGGCCACAGATACGCAGTATTTT.

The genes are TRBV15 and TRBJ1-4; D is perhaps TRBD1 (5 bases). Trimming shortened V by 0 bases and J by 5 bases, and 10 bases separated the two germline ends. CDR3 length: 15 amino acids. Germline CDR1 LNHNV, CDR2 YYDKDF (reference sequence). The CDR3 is CATSRDSRTNEKLFF. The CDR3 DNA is TGTGCCACCAGCAGAGACAGTCGGACAAATGAAAAACTGTTTTTT.

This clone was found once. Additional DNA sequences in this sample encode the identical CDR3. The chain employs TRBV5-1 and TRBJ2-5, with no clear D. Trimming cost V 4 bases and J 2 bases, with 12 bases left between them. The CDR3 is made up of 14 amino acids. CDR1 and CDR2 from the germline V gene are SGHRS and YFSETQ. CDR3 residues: CASSGLAVQETQYF. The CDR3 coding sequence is TGCGCCAGCAGCGGCCTGGCAGTTCAAGAGACCCAGTACTTC.

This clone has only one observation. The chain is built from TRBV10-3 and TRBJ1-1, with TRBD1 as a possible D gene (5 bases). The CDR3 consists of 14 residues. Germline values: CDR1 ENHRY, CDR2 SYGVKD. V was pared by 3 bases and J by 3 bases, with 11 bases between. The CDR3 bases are TGTGCCATCAGTGACAGGGTGGGACACACTGAAGCTTTCTTT. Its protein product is CAISDRVGHTEAFF.

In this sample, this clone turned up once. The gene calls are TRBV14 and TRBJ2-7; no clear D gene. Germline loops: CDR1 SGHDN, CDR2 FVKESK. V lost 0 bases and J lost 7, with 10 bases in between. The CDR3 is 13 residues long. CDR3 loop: CASSQDFSLEQYF. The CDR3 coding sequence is TGTGCCAGCAGCCAAGATTTTTCACTTGAGCAGTACTTC.

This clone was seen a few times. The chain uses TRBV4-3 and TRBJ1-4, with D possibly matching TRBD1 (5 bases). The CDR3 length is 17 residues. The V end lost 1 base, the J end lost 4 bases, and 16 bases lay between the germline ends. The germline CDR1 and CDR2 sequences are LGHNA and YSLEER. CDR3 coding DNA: TGCGCCAGCAGCCAAGGCGGGTTCGGCAGGGATAATGAAAAACTGTTTTTT. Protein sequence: CASSQGGFGRDNEKLFF.

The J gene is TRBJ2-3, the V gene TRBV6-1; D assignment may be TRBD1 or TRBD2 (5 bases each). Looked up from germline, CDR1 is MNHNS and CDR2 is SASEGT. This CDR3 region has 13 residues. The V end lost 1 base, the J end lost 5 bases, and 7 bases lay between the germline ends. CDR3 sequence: CASSEDGGDTQYF. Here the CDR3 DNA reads TGTGCCAGCAGTGAAGATGGGGGAGATACGCAGTATTTT.

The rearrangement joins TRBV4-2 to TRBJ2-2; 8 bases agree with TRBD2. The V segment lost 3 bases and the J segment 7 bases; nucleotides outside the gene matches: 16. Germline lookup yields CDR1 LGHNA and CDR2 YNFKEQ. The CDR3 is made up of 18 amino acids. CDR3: CASSHLPGASGYFGELFF. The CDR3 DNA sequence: TGTGCCAGCAGCCATCTCCCCGGGGCTAGCGGGTACTTCGGGGAGCTGTTTTTT.

The CDR3 loop reads CASSPRQGDYGYTF. CDR3 nucleotides: TGTGCCAGCAGCCCCCGACAGGGTGACTATGGCTACACCTTC. The rearrangement joins TRBV7-2 to TRBJ1-2; 7 nucleotides line up with TRBD1. Germline loops: CDR1 SGHTA, CDR2 FQGNSA. V shed 5 bases and J 3 bases; nucleotides not matched to a gene: 6. This CDR3 has 14 residues.

The CDR3 region is CASSEYRGSTEAFF. CDR3 in DNA: TGCGCCAGCAGTGAGTACAGGGGGAGCACTGAAGCTTTCTTT. V usage is TRBV10-1 and J usage is TRBJ1-1; 8 nucleotides match TRBD1. The CDR3 has 14 residues. The trim removed 1 base at V and 4 bases at J, leaving 2 bases unmatched. In germline, CDR1 is WNHNN, CDR2 SYGVQD (reference sequence).

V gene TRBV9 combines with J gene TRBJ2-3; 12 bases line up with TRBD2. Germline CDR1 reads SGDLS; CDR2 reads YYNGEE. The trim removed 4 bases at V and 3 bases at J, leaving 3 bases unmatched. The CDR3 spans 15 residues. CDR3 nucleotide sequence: TGTGCCAGCAGCCTAGCGGGAGGGATAACAGATACGCAGTATTTT. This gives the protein CASSLAGGITDTQYF.

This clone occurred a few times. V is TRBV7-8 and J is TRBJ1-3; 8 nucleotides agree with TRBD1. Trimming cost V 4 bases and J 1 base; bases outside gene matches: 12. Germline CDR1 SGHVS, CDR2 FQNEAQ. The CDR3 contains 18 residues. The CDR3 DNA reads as TGTGCCAGCAGCTCAGAATGGGGAAGGACAGGGTCTGGAAACACCATATATTTT. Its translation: CASSSEWGRTGSGNTIYF. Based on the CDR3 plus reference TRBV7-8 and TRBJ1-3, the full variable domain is GAGVSQSPRYKVAKRGQDVALRCDPISGHVSLFWYQQALGQGPEFLTYFQNEAQLDKSGLPSDRFFAERPEGSVSTLKIQRTQQEDSAVYLCASSSEWGRTGSGNTIYFGEGSWLTVV.

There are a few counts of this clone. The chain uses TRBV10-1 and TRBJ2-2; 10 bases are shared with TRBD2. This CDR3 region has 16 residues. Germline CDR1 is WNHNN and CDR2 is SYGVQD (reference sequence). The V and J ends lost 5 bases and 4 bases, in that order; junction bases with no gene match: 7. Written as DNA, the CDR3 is TGCGCCAGCAGTCCTAGCGGGAGACCCTCCACCGGGGAGCTGTTTTTT. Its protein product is CASSPSGRPSTGELFF.

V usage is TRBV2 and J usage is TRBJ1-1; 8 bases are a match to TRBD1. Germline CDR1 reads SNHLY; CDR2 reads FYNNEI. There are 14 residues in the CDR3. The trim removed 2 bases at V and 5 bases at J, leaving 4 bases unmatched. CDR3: CASSEQGARTEAFF. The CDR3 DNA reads TGTGCCAGCAGTGAACAGGGGGCGAGGACTGAAGCTTTCTTT.

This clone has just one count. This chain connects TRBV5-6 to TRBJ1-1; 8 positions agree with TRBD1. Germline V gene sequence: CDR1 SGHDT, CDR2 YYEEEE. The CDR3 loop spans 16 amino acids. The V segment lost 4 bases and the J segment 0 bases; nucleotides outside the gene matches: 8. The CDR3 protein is CASSPGQVILNTEAFF. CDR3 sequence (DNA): TGTGCCAGCAGCCCGGGACAGGTCATACTGAACACTGAAGCTTTCTTT.

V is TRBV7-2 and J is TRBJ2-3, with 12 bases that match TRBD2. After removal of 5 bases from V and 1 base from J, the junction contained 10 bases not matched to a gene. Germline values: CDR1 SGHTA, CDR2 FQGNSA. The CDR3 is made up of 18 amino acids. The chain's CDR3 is CASSRRLAGVLGTDTQYF. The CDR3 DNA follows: TGTGCCAGCAGCCGACGACTAGCGGGAGTTTTGGGCACAGATACGCAGTATTTT. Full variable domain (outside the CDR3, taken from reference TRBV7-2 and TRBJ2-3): GAGVSQSPSNKVTEKGKDVELRCDPISGHTALYWYRQSLGQGLEFLIYFQGNSAPDKSGLPSDRFSAERTGGSVSTLTIQRTQQEDSAVYLCASSRRLAGVLGTDTQYFGPGTRLTVL.

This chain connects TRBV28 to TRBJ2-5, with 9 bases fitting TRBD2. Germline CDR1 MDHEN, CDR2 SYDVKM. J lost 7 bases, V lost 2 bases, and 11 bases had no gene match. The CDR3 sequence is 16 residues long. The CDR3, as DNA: TGTGCCAGCAGTTTAGGGGCGGGAGGGTCACTAGGGACCCAGTACTTC. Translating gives CASSLGAGGSLGTQYF.

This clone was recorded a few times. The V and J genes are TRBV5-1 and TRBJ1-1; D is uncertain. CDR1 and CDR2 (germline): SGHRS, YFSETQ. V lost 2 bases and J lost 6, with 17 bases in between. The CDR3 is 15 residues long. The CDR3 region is CASSLGNREPPEAFF. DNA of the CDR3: TGCGCCAGCAGCTTAGGGAACCGAGAGCCCCCTGAAGCTTTCTTT.

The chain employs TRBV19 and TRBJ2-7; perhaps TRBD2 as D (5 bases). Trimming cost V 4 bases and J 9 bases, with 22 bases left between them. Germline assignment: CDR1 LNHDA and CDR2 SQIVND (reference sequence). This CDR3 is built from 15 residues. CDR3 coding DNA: TGTGCCAGTAGTAATTGGGGAATCGGGATCTCGGGGCAGTACTTC. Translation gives CASSNWGIGISGQYF.

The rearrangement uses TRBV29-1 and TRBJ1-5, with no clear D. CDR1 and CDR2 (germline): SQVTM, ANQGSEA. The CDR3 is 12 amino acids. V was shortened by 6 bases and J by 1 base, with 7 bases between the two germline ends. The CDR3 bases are TGCAGCGTCGGTTGGAGCAATCAGCCCCAGCATTTT. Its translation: CSVGWSNQPQHF.

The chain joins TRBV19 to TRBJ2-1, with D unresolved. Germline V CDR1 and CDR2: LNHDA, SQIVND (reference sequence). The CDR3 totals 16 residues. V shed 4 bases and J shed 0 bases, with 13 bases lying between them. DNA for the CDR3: TGTGCCAGTAGTACCAGACCCACGAGCTCCTACAATGAGCAGTTCTTC. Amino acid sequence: CASSTRPTSSYNEQFF.

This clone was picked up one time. CDR3: CASSLRRGSEQYF. The CDR3 bases are TGTGCCAGCAGCTTAAGAAGGGGTTCCGAGCAGTACTTC. V and J are TRBV11-3 and TRBJ2-7, with a tentative D call TRBD1 (5 bases). The ends were cut back, 2 bases at V and 6 bases at J, with 11 bases in the middle. Germline V gives CDR1 SGHNT, CDR2 YENEEA. The CDR3 spans 13 residues.

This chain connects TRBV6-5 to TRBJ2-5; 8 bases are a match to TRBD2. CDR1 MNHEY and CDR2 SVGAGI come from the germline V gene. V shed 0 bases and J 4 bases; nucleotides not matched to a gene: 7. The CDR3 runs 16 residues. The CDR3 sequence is CASSYSKGLGVETQYF. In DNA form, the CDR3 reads TGTGCCAGCAGTTACTCGAAGGGACTAGGAGTAGAGACCCAGTACTTC.

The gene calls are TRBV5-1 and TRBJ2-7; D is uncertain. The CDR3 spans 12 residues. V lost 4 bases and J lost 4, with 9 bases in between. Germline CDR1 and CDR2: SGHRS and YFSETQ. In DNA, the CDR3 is TGCGCCAGCAGCCTGTCCCAGTACGAGCAGTACTTC. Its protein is CASSLSQYEQYF.

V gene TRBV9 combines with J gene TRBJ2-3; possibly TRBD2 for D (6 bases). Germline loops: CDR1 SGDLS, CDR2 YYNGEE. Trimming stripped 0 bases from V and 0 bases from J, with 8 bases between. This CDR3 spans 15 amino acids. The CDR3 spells CASSVVGTSTDTQYF. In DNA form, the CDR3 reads TGTGCCAGCAGCGTAGTCGGGACTAGCACAGATACGCAGTATTTT. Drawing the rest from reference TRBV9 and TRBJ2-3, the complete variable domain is DSGVTQTPKHLITATGQRVTLRCSPRSGDLSVYWYQQSLDQGLQFLIQYYNGEERAKGNILERFSAQQFPDLHSELNLSSLELGDSALYFCASSVVGTSTDTQYFGPGTRLTVL.

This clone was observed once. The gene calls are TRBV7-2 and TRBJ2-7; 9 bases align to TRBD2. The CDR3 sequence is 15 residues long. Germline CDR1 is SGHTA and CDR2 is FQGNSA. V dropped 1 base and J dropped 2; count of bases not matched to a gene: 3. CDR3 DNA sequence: TGTGCCAGCAGCTTAGGAAGACTAGCGGCCTACGAGCAGTACTTC. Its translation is CASSLGRLAAYEQYF.

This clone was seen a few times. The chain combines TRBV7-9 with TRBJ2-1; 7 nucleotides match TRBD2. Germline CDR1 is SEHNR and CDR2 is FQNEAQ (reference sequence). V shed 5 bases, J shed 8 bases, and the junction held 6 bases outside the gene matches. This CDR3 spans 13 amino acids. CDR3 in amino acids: CASSPREGHEQFF. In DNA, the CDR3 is TGTGCCAGCAGCCCGAGGGAGGGACATGAGCAGTTCTTC.

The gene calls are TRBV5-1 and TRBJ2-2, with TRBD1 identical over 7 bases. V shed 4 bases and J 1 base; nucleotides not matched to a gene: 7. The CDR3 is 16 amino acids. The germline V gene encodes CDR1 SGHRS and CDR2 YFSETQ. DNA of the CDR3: TGCGCCAGCAGCCTTTCCGGGACAGAGAACACCGGGGAGCTGTTTTTT. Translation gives CASSLSGTENTGELFF.